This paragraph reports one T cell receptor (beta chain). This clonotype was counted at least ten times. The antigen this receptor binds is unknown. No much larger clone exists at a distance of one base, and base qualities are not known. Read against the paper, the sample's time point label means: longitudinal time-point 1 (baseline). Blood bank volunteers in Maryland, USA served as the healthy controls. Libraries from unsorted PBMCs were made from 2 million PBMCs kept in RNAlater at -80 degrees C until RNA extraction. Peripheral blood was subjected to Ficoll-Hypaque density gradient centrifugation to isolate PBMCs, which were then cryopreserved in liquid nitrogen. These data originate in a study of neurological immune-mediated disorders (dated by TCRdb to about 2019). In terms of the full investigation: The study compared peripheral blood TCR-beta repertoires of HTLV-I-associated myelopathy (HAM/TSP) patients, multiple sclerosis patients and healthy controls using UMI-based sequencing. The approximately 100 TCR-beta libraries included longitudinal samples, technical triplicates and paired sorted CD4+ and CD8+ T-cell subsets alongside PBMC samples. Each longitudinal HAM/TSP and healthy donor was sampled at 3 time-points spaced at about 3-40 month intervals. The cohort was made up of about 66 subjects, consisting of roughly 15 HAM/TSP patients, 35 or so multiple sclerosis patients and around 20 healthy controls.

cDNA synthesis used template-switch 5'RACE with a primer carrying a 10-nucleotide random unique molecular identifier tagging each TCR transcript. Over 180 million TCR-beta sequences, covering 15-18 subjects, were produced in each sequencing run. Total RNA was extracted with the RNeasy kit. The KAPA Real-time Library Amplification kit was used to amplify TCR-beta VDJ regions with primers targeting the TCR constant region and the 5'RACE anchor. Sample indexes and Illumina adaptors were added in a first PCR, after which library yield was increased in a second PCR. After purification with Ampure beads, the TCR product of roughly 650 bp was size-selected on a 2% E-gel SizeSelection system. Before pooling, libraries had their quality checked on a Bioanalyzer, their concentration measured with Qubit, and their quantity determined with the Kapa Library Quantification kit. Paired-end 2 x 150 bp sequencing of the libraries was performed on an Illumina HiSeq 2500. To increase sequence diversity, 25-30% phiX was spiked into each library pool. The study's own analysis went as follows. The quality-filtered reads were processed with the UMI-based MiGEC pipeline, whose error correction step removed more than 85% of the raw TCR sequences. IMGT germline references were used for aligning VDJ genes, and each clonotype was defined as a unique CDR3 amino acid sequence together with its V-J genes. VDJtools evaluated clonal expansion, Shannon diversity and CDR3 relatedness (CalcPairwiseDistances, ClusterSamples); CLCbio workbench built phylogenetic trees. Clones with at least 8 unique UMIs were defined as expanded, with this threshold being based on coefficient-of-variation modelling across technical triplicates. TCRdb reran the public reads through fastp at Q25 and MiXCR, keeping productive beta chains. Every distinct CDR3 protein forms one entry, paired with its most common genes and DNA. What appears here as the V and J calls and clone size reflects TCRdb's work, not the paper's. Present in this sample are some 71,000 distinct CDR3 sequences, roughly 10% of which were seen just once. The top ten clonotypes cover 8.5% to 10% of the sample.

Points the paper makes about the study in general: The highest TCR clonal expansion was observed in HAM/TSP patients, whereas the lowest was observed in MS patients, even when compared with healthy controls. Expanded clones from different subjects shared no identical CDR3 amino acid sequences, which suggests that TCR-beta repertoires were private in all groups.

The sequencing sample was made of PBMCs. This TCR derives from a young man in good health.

CDR3 loop: CASSRQSAYEQYF. The sequence in DNA is TGTGCCAGCAGCCGACAGAGTGCCTACGAGCAGTACTTC. The V and J segments used are TRBV7-2 and TRBJ2-7; perhaps TRBD1 is the D gene, with 5 bases matching. The CDR1 and CDR2 encoded by the germline V gene are SGHTA and FQGNSA. Including cysteine and phenylalanine, the CDR3 has 13 amino acids. Only the CDR3 portion is preserved as DNA: 39 bases, with reading frame beginning at the first base. Trimming removed 5 bases from V and 2 bases from J, leaving 10 bases between the germline ends.